One sample yielded the 24 T cell receptor beta chains listed below, sequenced in a study of shared clonotypes between healthy human individuals. Method: immunoSEQ multiplex PCR; TCRdb's copy keeps in-frame clones and lacks some. The sample yields over 2 million clones, 85% to 95% seen once. Sequenced sample: naive CD4+ T cells sorted from blood. Subset: CD45RA+ positively selected. These receptors came from a man aged 18 to 35 in good health.

The genes are TRBV7-2 and TRBJ2-7; D unresolved. Germline V gene sequence: CDR1 SGHTA, CDR2 FQGNSA. This CDR3 contains 12 residues. Trimming took 2 bases from V and 12 from J, leaving 14 bases between them. CDR3 region: CASSLLPGRVYF. The CDR3 coding sequence is TGTGCCAGCAGCTTACTCCCGGGCCGGGTGTACTTC.

This clone was counted only a few times. The chain recombines TRBV6-1 with TRBJ1-5; D call uncertain. Germline lookup yields CDR1 MNHNS and CDR2 SASEGT. V shed 2 bases and J shed 7 bases, with 6 bases lying between them. There are 12 residues in the CDR3. The CDR3 protein is CASSESWQPQHF. CDR3 DNA: TGTGCCAGCAGTGAATCCTGGCAGCCCCAGCATTTT.

J is TRBJ1-1 and V is TRBV7-8, with D possibly matching TRBD1 (5 bases). Trimming pared 4 bases from V and 1 base from J, leaving 10 bases between. Germline V gene sequence: CDR1 SGHVS, CDR2 FQNEAQ. The CDR3 has 14 amino acids. CDR3 protein: CASSSRAGNTEAFF. The CDR3 bases are TGTGCCAGCAGCTCCAGGGCCGGGAACACTGAAGCTTTCTTT.

This clone was recorded only once. The rearrangement joins TRBV7-9 to TRBJ1-2; D is possibly TRBD1 (6 bases). V was pared by 0 bases and J by 8 bases, with 7 bases between. This CDR3 region has 12 residues. Germline V gives CDR1 SEHNR, CDR2 FQNEAQ (reference sequence). CDR3 amino acids: CASSLARGGYTF. The CDR3 DNA reads as TGTGCCAGCAGCTTAGCCAGGGGAGGCTACACCTTC.

This chain links TRBV28 with TRBJ1-2; 7 nucleotides match TRBD1. The CDR3 sequence is 16 residues long. Germline CDR1 is MDHEN and CDR2 is SYDVKM. The J segment lost 1 base and the V segment lost 1 base, leaving 6 bases of the junction unmatched. DNA for the CDR3: TGTGCCAGCAGTTTATCTTTTCGACAGGGTAACTATGGCTACACCTTC. It encodes CASSLSFRQGNYGYTF.

The chain is built from TRBV25-1 and TRBJ2-1; 8 bases match TRBD2. Trimming took 4 bases from V and 3 from J; bases not matched to a gene: 8. From germline, CDR1 is MGHDK and CDR2 SYGVNS. CDR3 length: 16 residues. The DNA for the CDR3 is TGTGCCAGCAGTGGGGAGCGGGAGTCTTTCTACAATGAGCAGTTCTTC. Translated, it gives CASSGERESFYNEQFF.

The CDR3 spells CASSLSGAGTDTQYF. DNA of the CDR3: TGTGCCAGCAGTTTGTCGGGGGCTGGAACAGATACGCAGTATTTT. V usage is TRBV28 and J usage is TRBJ2-3; D is tentatively TRBD1 or TRBD2 (6 bases each). This CDR3 is 15 amino acids long. Germline V lookup: CDR1 MDHEN, CDR2 SYDVKM. V lost 3 bases and J lost 3, with 13 bases in between.

Here the CDR3 reads CASAGQGIDTQYF. CDR3 sequence (DNA): TGTGCCAGCGCGGGACAGGGGATAGATACGCAGTATTTT. V gene TRBV5-4 combines with J gene TRBJ2-3; 10 positions agree with TRBD1. This CDR3 is 13 amino acids long. The ends lost 7 bases at V and 5 bases at J; junction bases unmatched: 4. Germline V CDR1 and CDR2: SGHNT, YYREEE (reference sequence).

The rearrangement links TRBV5-1 to TRBJ1-1; 8 bases line up with TRBD1. The CDR3 is 17 residues long. Losses at the gene ends were 0 bases for V and 0 bases for J; bases not matched to a gene: 7. Per germline, CDR1 SGHRS and CDR2 YFSETQ. In DNA, the CDR3 is TGCGCCAGCAGCTTGGGTCCCGGGACAGGTTTGAACACTGAAGCTTTCTTT. It codes for CASSLGPGTGLNTEAFF. The full variable domain, completed using reference TRBV5-1 and TRBJ1-1, is KAGVTQTPRYLIKTRGQQVTLSCSPISGHRSVSWYQQTPGQGLQFLFEYFSETQRNKGNFPGRFSGRQFSNSRSEMNVSTLELGDSALYLCASSLGPGTGLNTEAFFGQGTRLTVV.

This rearrangement joins TRBV19 to TRBJ1-2; the match to TRBD1 covers 7 bases. The J segment lost 2 bases and the V segment lost 0 bases, leaving 3 bases of the junction unmatched. Per the germline V gene, CDR1 is LNHDA and CDR2 is SQIVND (reference sequence). This CDR3 spans 15 amino acids. CDR3 sequence: CASSIETGSNYGYTF. Written as DNA, the CDR3 is TGTGCCAGTAGTATAGAGACAGGGTCGAACTATGGCTACACCTTC.

The J gene is TRBJ2-4, the V gene TRBV19, with TRBD2 identical over 13 bases. The CDR3 is 16 residues long. Germline CDR1 LNHDA, CDR2 SQIVND (reference sequence). The V and J ends lost 5 bases and 6 bases, in that order; junction bases with no gene match: 7. The CDR3 region has the DNA TGTGCCAGTAGTGGACTAGCGGGAGACGTTGCAAACATTCAGTACTTC. It yields the protein CASSGLAGDVANIQYF.

This rearrangement joins TRBV18 to TRBJ1-5; a possible D gene is TRBD1 (5 bases). The V gene lost 2 bases and the J gene lost 5 bases, with 7 bases spanning the gap. CDR1 and CDR2 (germline): KGHSH, LQKENI. CDR3 size: 13 residues. Here the CDR3 DNA reads TGTGCCAGCTCACCAGTCAGGGATCAGCCCCAGCATTTT. Amino acid sequence: CASSPVRDQPQHF. The full variable domain, rest sourced from reference TRBV18 and TRBJ1-5, is NAGVMQNPRHLVRRRGQEARLRCSPMKGHSHVYWYRQLPEEGLKFMVYLQKENIIDESGMPKERFSAEFPKEGPSILRIQQVVRGDSAAYFCASSPVRDQPQHFGDGTRLSIL.

The genes are TRBV6-1 and TRBJ2-2; unclear D gene. CDR1 and CDR2 (germline): MNHNS, SASEGT. This CDR3 region has 15 residues. Trimming stripped 2 bases from V and 4 bases from J, with 11 bases between. The CDR3 is CASSEMGWATGELFF. CDR3 DNA: TGTGCCAGCAGTGAAATGGGATGGGCCACCGGGGAGCTGTTTTTT.

The DNA of the CDR3 is TGTGCCAGCAGTTACTCAGCAGGCCTCTCCTACGAGCAGTACTTC. Amino acid sequence: CASSYSAGLSYEQYF. This sequence joins TRBV6-5 and TRBJ2-7; D gene uncertain. Per the germline V gene, CDR1 is MNHEY and CDR2 is SVGAGI. The CDR3 spans 15 residues. The V gene lost 0 bases and the J gene lost 0 bases, with 9 bases spanning the gap.

The chain uses TRBV5-4 and TRBJ2-3; D might be TRBD1 (6 bases). V was clipped by 4 bases and J by 3 bases, with 12 bases between them. This CDR3 has 14 amino acids. Per the germline V gene, CDR1 is SGHNT and CDR2 is YYREEE (reference sequence). CDR3 region: CASSLGTWTDTQYF. The CDR3 DNA reads as TGTGCCAGCAGCCTCGGGACATGGACAGATACGCAGTATTTT. Together with reference TRBV5-4 and TRBJ2-3, the CDR3 gives the full variable domain: ETGVTQSPTHLIKTRGQQVTLRCSSQSGHNTVSWYQQALGQGPQFIFQYYREEENGRGNFPPRFSGLQFPNYSSELNVNALELDDSALYLCASSLGTWTDTQYFGPGTRLTVL.

This chain links TRBV18 with TRBJ1-1; D is uncertain. The CDR3 covers 14 residues. V lost 0 bases, J lost 1 base, and 6 bases lay in between. The germline gives CDR1 KGHSH, CDR2 LQKENI. CDR3 region: CASSPPSENTEAFF. Written as DNA, the CDR3 is TGTGCCAGCTCACCACCTTCGGAGAACACTGAAGCTTTCTTT.

The chain recombines TRBV6-6 with TRBJ2-1; the match to TRBD1 covers 8 bases. The CDR3 has 14 amino acids. Germline lookup yields CDR1 MNHNY and CDR2 SVGAGI (reference sequence). J gave up 8 bases and V 5 bases, and 8 bases lay outside the gene matches. This chain's CDR3 is CASSQDRAIYEQFF. CDR3 DNA sequence: TGTGCCAGCAGTCAGGACAGGGCAATTTATGAGCAGTTCTTC.

The CDR3 DNA is TGTGCCAGCAGAACAGGGACGGATCAGTACTTC. It yields the protein CASRTGTDQYF. The chain links TRBV6-5 to TRBJ2-7, with D perhaps matching TRBD1 (6 bases). Trimming left V 6 bases short and J 10 bases short, with 13 bases between. The length of the CDR3 is 11 residues. Germline V lookup: CDR1 MNHEY, CDR2 SVGAGI.

The chain carries TRBV6-5 and TRBJ2-1, with 12 bases matching TRBD2. The length of the CDR3 is 16 residues. CDR1 is MNHEY and CDR2 is SVGAGI in the germline V gene. The J segment lost 4 bases and the V segment lost 1 base, leaving 2 bases of the junction unmatched. The CDR3 protein is CASSYFGLAGYNEQFF. The CDR3 DNA follows: TGTGCCAGCAGTTACTTTGGACTAGCGGGGTACAATGAGCAGTTCTTC.

The V call is TRBV28, the J call TRBJ1-5, with D hard to call. The ends were cut back, 4 bases at V and 2 bases at J, with 15 bases in the middle. The CDR3 covers 16 residues. Germline V CDR1 and CDR2: MDHEN, SYDVKM. In DNA, the CDR3 is TGTGCCAGCAGTTGGGAGAACCGGGGAGGCAATCAGCCCCAGCATTTT. Translated: CASSWENRGGNQPQHF. Supplemented by reference TRBV28 and TRBJ1-5, the full variable domain reads DVKVTQSSRYLVKRTGEKVFLECVQDMDHENMFWYRQDPGLGLRLIYFSYDVKMKEKGDIPEGYSVSREKKERFSLILESASTNQTSMYLCASSWENRGGNQPQHFGDGTRLSIL.

This chain uses TRBV5-1 with TRBJ2-3; 11 nucleotides agree with TRBD2. V shed 3 bases, J shed 4 bases, and the junction held 7 bases outside the gene matches. The CDR3 sequence is 16 residues long. Germline CDR1 reads SGHRS; CDR2 reads YFSETQ. CDR3 in amino acids: CASSWATSGSSDTQYF. DNA for the CDR3: TGCGCCAGCAGCTGGGCCACTAGCGGGAGTTCAGATACGCAGTATTTT.

This clone was observed a handful of times. The chain joins TRBV30 to TRBJ1-4, with 8 positions matching TRBD1. V gave up 3 bases and J gave up 7 bases; unmatched junction bases: 10. This CDR3 has 15 amino acids. Germline CDR1 GTSNPN, CDR2 SVGIG (reference sequence). Written as DNA, the CDR3 is TGTGCCTGGAGGGCCACGACAGGGGAACCTGAAAAACTGTTTTTT. It yields the protein CAWRATTGEPEKLFF.

The genes are TRBV7-3 and TRBJ2-7; D is unresolved. Germline V lookup: CDR1 SGHTA, CDR2 FQGTGA. CDR3 length: 16 residues. The V gene lost 0 bases and the J gene lost 3 bases, with 15 bases spanning the gap. The CDR3 loop reads CASSLTGEVASYEQYF. The CDR3, as DNA: TGTGCCAGCAGCTTAACAGGAGAAGTTGCAAGCTACGAGCAGTACTTC.

This clone was counted between two and nine times. The chain combines TRBV2 with TRBJ1-2; D is unclear. The CDR3 runs to 13 residues. The germline V and J ends were trimmed by 3 bases and 4 bases, with 9 bases remaining between them. Germline CDR1 reads SNHLY; CDR2 reads FYNNEI. The CDR3 is CASSDGDGYGYTF. In DNA, the CDR3 is TGTGCCAGCAGTGACGGGGATGGCTATGGCTACACCTTC. Using reference TRBV2 and TRBJ1-2 for the parts outside the CDR3, the full variable domain is EPEVTQTPSHQVTQMGQEVILRCVPISNHLYFYWYRQILGQKVEFLVSFYNNEISEKSEIFDDQFSVERPDGSNFTLKIRSTKLEDSAMYFCASSDGDGYGYTFGSGTRLTVV.